One sample yielded the 26 T cell receptor beta chains listed below, sequenced in a study of T-cell reconstitution after alpha-beta-depleted transplantation in children. Molecular barcoding with unique molecular identifiers was used for the TCRbeta library. TCRdb recomputed calls from the PCR reads with MiXCR, one row per CDR3 protein. The sample yields fewer than 400,000 distinct CDR3 sequences, roughly 20% seen once. Sequencing was performed on PBMCs from the stem cell graft donor, taken from the stem cell graft. These receptors originate from a human donor who donated a stem cell graft to a child with acute myeloid leukemia.

This chain links TRBV5-1 with TRBJ2-1, with 9 bases identical to TRBD1. The ends lost 4 bases at V and 3 bases at J; junction bases unmatched: 8. The germline V gene has CDR1 SGHRS and CDR2 YFSETQ. This CDR3 has 16 amino acids. In DNA form, the CDR3 reads TGCGCCAGCAGCCCGGGGACAGGGTTCGTCTACAATGAGCAGTTCTTC. Encoded protein: CASSPGTGFVYNEQFF. Full variable domain (outside the CDR3, taken from reference TRBV5-1 and TRBJ2-1): KAGVTQTPRYLIKTRGQQVTLSCSPISGHRSVSWYQQTPGQGLQFLFEYFSETQRNKGNFPGRFSGRQFSNSRSEMNVSTLELGDSALYLCASSPGTGFVYNEQFFGPGTRLTVL.

DNA of the CDR3: TGCGCCAGCAGCCAATCTAGCGGGAGGGGCTATGAGCAGTTCTTC. It yields the protein CASSQSSGRGYEQFF. This chain joins TRBV4-1 and TRBJ2-1, with TRBD2 matching over 12 bases. The CDR3 spans 15 residues. In germline, CDR1 is MGHRA, CDR2 YSYEKL. V shed 2 bases and J 8 bases; nucleotides not matched to a gene: 4.

This clonotype showed up many times. The chain uses TRBV29-1 and TRBJ1-2; the match to TRBD1 covers 8 bases. CDR3 length equals 11 residues. Germline trimming cut 6 bases from V and 8 bases from J; bases unmatched to any gene: 5. Per the germline V gene, CDR1 is SQVTM and CDR2 is ANQGSEA. This CDR3 reads CSVTGVTGYTF. Written as DNA, the CDR3 is TGCAGCGTGACAGGGGTGACCGGCTACACCTTC.

This clonotype was seen repeatedly, ten times or more. The chain carries TRBV29-1 and TRBJ2-5; perhaps TRBD2 as D (5 bases). V was pared by 4 bases and J by 3 bases, with 15 bases between. The CDR3 sequence is 14 residues long. The germline gives CDR1 SQVTM, CDR2 ANQGSEA. CDR3 sequence reads: CSVGWASLEETQYF. The CDR3 DNA sequence: TGCAGCGTTGGATGGGCTAGCTTGGAAGAGACCCAGTACTTC.

There are many counts of this clonotype. The chain carries TRBV20-1 and TRBJ1-6; 7 bases line up with TRBD1. Germline-derived CDR1 and CDR2 are DFQATT and SNEGSKA (reference sequence). V shed 5 bases and J 4 bases; nucleotides not matched to a gene: 5. This CDR3 is built from 14 residues. The CDR3 DNA is TGCAGTGCTCCGGACAGGACATATAATTCACCCCTCCACTTT. Protein: CSAPDRTYNSPLHF.

CDR3: CASSPPQGVQETQYF. In DNA, the CDR3 is TGCGCCAGCAGCCCCCCCCAGGGAGTTCAAGAGACCCAGTACTTC. This chain connects TRBV5-1 to TRBJ2-5; the D call may be TRBD1 or TRBD2 (5 bases each). The CDR3 is 15 residues long. With 4 bases removed from V and 2 bases from J, the gap between germline ends came to 15 bases. CDR1 SGHRS and CDR2 YFSETQ come from the germline V gene.

The chain joins TRBV15 to TRBJ2-7, with D perhaps TRBD2 (6 bases). Germline loops: CDR1 LNHNV, CDR2 YYDKDF (reference sequence). This CDR3 comprises 15 residues. The germline V and J ends were trimmed by 3 bases and 3 bases, with 15 bases remaining between them. The CDR3 here is CATSSDTSFDYEQYF. CDR3 sequence (DNA): TGTGCCACCAGCAGTGACACTAGCTTCGACTACGAGCAGTACTTC.

This clonotype showed up just a few times. The chain couples TRBV5-1 to TRBJ2-7; the match to TRBD1 covers 8 bases. CDR3 length: 14 residues. V shed 0 bases and J 3 bases; nucleotides not matched to a gene: 2. Germline lookup yields CDR1 SGHRS and CDR2 YFSETQ. The CDR3 protein is CASSLGDRNYEQYF. CDR3 coding DNA: TGCGCCAGCAGCTTGGGGGACAGGAACTACGAGCAGTACTTC.

This rearrangement joins TRBV12-3 or TRBV12-4 to TRBJ1-2, with 12 bases identical to TRBD1. V trimming: 3 bases; J trimming: 8 bases; junction bases outside the gene matches: 10. This CDR3 has 16 amino acids. CDR3 sequence reads: CASSLTPGQGAAGYTF. CDR3 nucleotides: TGTGCCAGCAGTTTGACTCCGGGACAGGGGGCAGCCGGCTACACCTTC.

This chain joins TRBV20-1 and TRBJ1-1; 7 positions agree with TRBD1. CDR1 DFQATT and CDR2 SNEGSKA come from the germline V gene (reference sequence). Trimming took 6 bases from V and 0 from J; bases not matched to a gene: 13. This CDR3 is built from 16 residues. The CDR3 reads CSATKGTDFMNTEAFF. The CDR3 DNA follows: TGCAGTGCAACGAAAGGGACAGACTTCATGAACACTGAAGCTTTCTTT.

The chain couples TRBV3-1 to TRBJ2-7; D is unclear. Germline CDR1 LGHDT, CDR2 YNNKEL (reference sequence). V lost 1 base, J lost 0 bases, and 13 bases lay in between. The CDR3 is 16 residues long. CDR3 protein: CASSQGVSSSSYEQYF. CDR3 nucleotides: TGTGCCAGCAGCCAAGGGGTATCCTCTAGCTCCTACGAGCAGTACTTC.

Worth noting for this clonotype: A clone one base away is much larger, so this may be a read error. The chain joins TRBV6-1 to TRBJ2-7, with 11 positions matching TRBD2. The CDR3 consists of 15 residues. J was trimmed by 10 bases and V by 6 bases; bases with no gene match: 14. Germline CDR1 and CDR2: MNHNS and SASEGT. The CDR3 here is CASSANSGLADKQYF. CDR3 DNA: TGTGCCAGCAGCGCCAACTCGGGACTAGCGGACAAACAGTACTTC.

This chain joins TRBV20-1 and TRBJ2-7, with 8 nucleotides matching TRBD1. Germline trimming cut 4 bases from V and 4 bases from J; bases unmatched to any gene: 9. The CDR3 runs to 14 residues. Germline CDR1 DFQATT, CDR2 SNEGSKA (reference sequence). The CDR3 loop reads CSAKTDRVGYEQYF. In nucleotides, the CDR3 is TGCAGTGCTAAGACGGACAGGGTAGGTTACGAGCAGTACTTC.

The chain couples TRBV24-1 to TRBJ2-5, with D perhaps matching TRBD1 or TRBD2 (6 bases each). Trimming cost V 1 base and J 7 bases, with 21 bases left between them. Germline CDR1 KGHDR, CDR2 SFDVKD. CDR3 size: 17 residues. DNA for the CDR3: TGTGCCACCAGTGATTTAGGAGGGGGTTCGACTTTCGGGACCCAGTACTTC. Residues: CATSDLGGGSTFGTQYF.

This chain joins TRBV6-5 and TRBJ1-1, with 8 bases aligning to TRBD1. The CDR3 has 15 amino acids. J was trimmed by 1 base and V by 3 bases; bases with no gene match: 4. CDR1 is MNHEY and CDR2 is SVGAGI in the germline V gene. CDR3 loop: CASSYPGGRNTEAFF. As DNA, the CDR3 is TGTGCCAGCAGTTATCCAGGGGGCAGGAACACTGAAGCTTTCTTT.

This sequence joins TRBV28 and TRBJ2-3; maybe TRBD1 (6 bases). V was shortened by 3 bases and J by 2 bases, with 9 bases between the two germline ends. The CDR3 contains 14 residues. CDR1 MDHEN and CDR2 SYDVKM come from the germline V gene. CDR3 sequence reads: CASSFQGLTDTQYF. As DNA, the CDR3 is TGTGCCAGCAGTTTCCAGGGGCTCACAGATACGCAGTATTTT.

This clonotype was seen once. V usage is TRBV27 and J usage is TRBJ1-1, with 7 bases fitting TRBD1. J lost 5 bases, V lost 7 bases, and 4 bases had no gene match. CDR3 length equals 12 residues. The germline gives CDR1 MNHEY, CDR2 SMNVEV (reference sequence). The CDR3 protein is CASNNRGTEAFF. The CDR3 bases are TGTGCCAGCAATAACAGGGGAACTGAAGCTTTCTTT.

The V gene is TRBV10-3, the J gene TRBJ2-7, with 9 bases matching TRBD1. Germline V gene lookup returns CDR1 ENHRY and CDR2 SYGVKD. There are 13 residues in the CDR3. The V gene end was trimmed by 6 bases and the J gene end by 3 bases; junction bases not matched to a gene: 3. CDR3 nucleotide sequence: TGTGCCATCAGAGGACAGGGGAACTACGAGCAGTACTTC. Translated, it gives CAIRGQGNYEQYF.

This clonotype has only a few counts. V gene TRBV20-1 combines with J gene TRBJ2-1; 7 nucleotides match TRBD1. V shed 7 bases, J shed 4 bases, and the junction held 7 bases outside the gene matches. Germline CDR1 reads DFQATT; CDR2 reads SNEGSKA (reference sequence). The CDR3 totals 13 residues. The CDR3 protein is CSVSRDRYNEQFF. Written as DNA, the CDR3 is TGCAGTGTTTCCCGGGACAGATACAATGAGCAGTTCTTC.

The genes are TRBV20-1 and TRBJ2-1; TRBD2 matches 9 bases. V gave up 0 bases and J gave up 5 bases; unmatched junction bases: 17. The CDR3 has 19 residues. CDR1 and CDR2 (germline): DFQATT, SNEGSKA (reference sequence). CDR3 in amino acids: CSARDPGLAELNFHNEQFF. Here the CDR3 DNA reads TGCAGTGCTAGAGATCCGGGACTAGCAGAACTAAATTTCCACAATGAGCAGTTCTTC.

The J gene is TRBJ2-7, the V gene TRBV2; 7 positions match TRBD2. The V gene's germline CDR1 is SNHLY and CDR2 FYNNEI. V shed 7 bases and J 5 bases; nucleotides not matched to a gene: 8. There are 13 residues in the CDR3. CDR3 nucleotides: TGTGCCAGCATCGCGGGAGTCGATCACGAGCAGTACTTC. This encodes CASIAGVDHEQYF. The variable domain in full, with the rest retrieved from reference TRBV2 and TRBJ2-7, is EPEVTQTPSHQVTQMGQEVILRCVPISNHLYFYWYRQILGQKVEFLVSFYNNEISEKSEIFDDQFSVERPDGSNFTLKIRSTKLEDSAMYFCASIAGVDHEQYFGPGTRLTVT.

This clonotype has a handful of counts. The rearrangement links TRBV7-2 to TRBJ2-2; D perhaps matches TRBD1 (5 bases). V gave up 3 bases and J gave up 2 bases, with 10 bases separating them. From germline, CDR1 is SGHTA and CDR2 FQGNSA. The CDR3 is 15 amino acids. CDR3 nucleotides: TGTGCCAGCAGCTTCCGCCAGGGTAACACCGGGGAGCTGTTTTTT. Translation gives CASSFRQGNTGELFF.

The count of this clonotype is one. As DNA, the CDR3 is TGTGCCAGCAGCTATGGGGACGGAGTGTACGAGCAGTACTTC. Its protein is CASSYGDGVYEQYF. The genes are TRBV14 and TRBJ2-7; D could derive from TRBD1 or TRBD2 (5 bases each). In germline, CDR1 is SGHDN, CDR2 FVKESK. Trimming pared 5 bases from V and 4 bases from J, leaving 15 bases between. The CDR3 is 14 residues long.

Here the CDR3 reads CASRRLPGQFSSGANVLTF. The DNA of the CDR3 is TGTGCCAGCAGACGACTCCCGGGACAGTTTTCCTCTGGGGCCAACGTCCTGACTTTC. The chain carries TRBV6-4 and TRBJ2-6; TRBD1 aligns across 7 bases. The CDR3 has 19 residues. J lost 0 bases, V lost 6 bases, and 14 bases had no gene match. Germline values: CDR1 MRHNA, CDR2 SNTAGT.

This clonotype occurred many times. J is TRBJ2-7 and V is TRBV7-2; TRBD1 might be the D (6 bases). This CDR3 is built from 11 residues. The germline V and J ends were trimmed by 4 bases and 7 bases, with 8 bases remaining between them. Germline-derived CDR1 and CDR2 are SGHTA and FQGNSA. In DNA form, the CDR3 reads TGTGCCAGCAGCTCCAGGGGAGAGCAGTACTTC. Translated, it gives CASSSRGEQYF.

This clonotype appeared a few times. This chain connects TRBV12-3 or TRBV12-4 to TRBJ2-7; no clear D. Between the trimmed V and J ends, which lost 3 bases and 0 bases, there was a span of 9 bases. CDR3 length: 14 residues. The chain's CDR3 is CASSFLVHSYEQYF. In nucleotides, the CDR3 is TGTGCCAGCAGTTTCTTAGTCCACTCCTACGAGCAGTACTTC.